The 14 T cell receptor beta chains listed next were all sequenced from one sample in a study of T-cell reconstitution after alpha-beta-depleted transplantation in children. The authors prepared the TCRbeta library with unique molecular identifiers. TCRdb itself ran the PCR reads through MiXCR, one entry per CDR3 protein. The sample contains some 290,000 distinct CDR3 sequences, around 25% of which appear only once. This sample comprised PBMCs, mostly from graft donor cells, obtained 180 days after TCRalphabeta/CD19-depleted stem cell transplant. These receptors were taken from a male patient younger than 18 who had a stem cell transplant for acute lymphoblastic leukemia, so the T cells may come from the graft donor.

The chain links TRBV5-1 to TRBJ2-4, with 7 bases fitting TRBD2. The CDR3 has 18 amino acids. J gave up 3 bases and V 3 bases, and 15 bases lay outside the gene matches. CDR1 is SGHRS and CDR2 is YFSETQ in the germline V gene. The CDR3 region has the DNA TGCGCCAGCAGCTCGGATCCGCCGATTAGCGGGTACAAAAACATTCAGTACTTC. This encodes CASSSDPPISGYKNIQYF.

V usage is TRBV5-1 and J usage is TRBJ2-6; 11 nucleotides line up with TRBD2. The V and J ends lost 2 bases and 2 bases, in that order; junction bases with no gene match: 9. This CDR3 comprises 19 residues. The germline V gene has CDR1 SGHRS and CDR2 YFSETQ. The CDR3 DNA follows: TGCGCCAGCAGCTTCTCACGACTAGCGGGATACCCTGGGGCCAACGTCCTGACTTTC. It encodes CASSFSRLAGYPGANVLTF.

This clonotype has a handful of counts. J is TRBJ2-7 and V is TRBV10-1; D is perhaps TRBD1 or TRBD2 (6 bases each). V lost 3 bases, J lost 2 bases, and 11 bases lay in between. CDR1 is WNHNN and CDR2 is SYGVQD in the germline V gene (reference sequence). This CDR3 spans 14 amino acids. The CDR3 spells CASSEWGAPYEQYF. The CDR3 DNA reads TGCGCCAGCAGTGAATGGGGGGCCCCCTACGAGCAGTACTTC.

In this sample, this clonotype turned up a few times. This chain joins TRBV9 and TRBJ2-7, with 8 nucleotides matching TRBD2. The germline gives CDR1 SGDLS, CDR2 YYNGEE. Germline trimming cut 1 base from V and 5 bases from J; bases unmatched to any gene: 5. The CDR3 length is 14 residues. The CDR3 DNA is TGTGCCAGCAGCGTAACGGGAGGGCCACACGAGCAGTACTTC. Translation: CASSVTGGPHEQYF.

The chain employs TRBV20-1 and TRBJ2-7; D is ambiguous. The CDR3 covers 12 residues. V dropped 2 bases and J dropped 1 base, with 6 bases sitting between them. Germline lookup yields CDR1 DFQATT and CDR2 SNEGSKA (reference sequence). This CDR3 reads CSARRPSYEQYF. The CDR3 bases are TGCAGTGCTAGACGGCCGTCCTACGAGCAGTACTTC.

CDR3 nucleotide sequence: TGTGCCAGCAGTGGGTCACATGGCTACACCTTC. This sequence encodes CASSGSHGYTF. This rearrangement joins TRBV13 to TRBJ1-2; D unresolved. Trimming removed 6 bases from V and 6 bases from J, with 8 bases in between. This CDR3 has 11 residues. Per the germline V gene, CDR1 is PRHDT and CDR2 is FYEKMQ (reference sequence). The full variable domain, with the rest looked up from reference TRBV13 and TRBJ1-2, is AAGVIQSPRHLIKEKRETATLKCYPIPRHDTVYWYQQGPGQDPQFLISFYEKMQSDKGSIPDRFSAQQFSDYHSELNMSSLELGDSALYFCASSGSHGYTFGSGTRLTVV.

The chain uses TRBV11-1 and TRBJ1-1; weak D call: TRBD1 (5 bases). V lost 1 base, J lost 3 bases, and 24 bases lay in between. CDR3 length equals 19 residues. Germline CDR1 and CDR2: SGHAT and FQDESV (reference sequence). The CDR3 sequence: CASSLDFRQGGRKDTEAFF. The CDR3 DNA reads as TGTGCCAGCAGCTTAGACTTTCGGCAGGGAGGGAGAAAGGACACTGAAGCTTTCTTT.

This sequence joins TRBV6-1 and TRBJ2-2; D remains unclear. Trimming removed 0 bases at V and 4 bases at J, with 6 bases between. Germline V lookup: CDR1 MNHNS, CDR2 SASEGT. The length of the CDR3 is 14 residues. The CDR3 reads CASSEAVVTGELFF. As DNA, the CDR3 is TGTGCCAGCAGTGAAGCCGTGGTCACCGGGGAGCTGTTTTTT.

The V gene is TRBV25-1, the J gene TRBJ1-4, with D perhaps matching TRBD1 (5 bases). With 2 bases removed from V and 8 bases from J, the gap between germline ends came to 12 bases. This CDR3 spans 14 amino acids. Germline V gene lookup returns CDR1 MGHDK and CDR2 SYGVNS. The CDR3: CASSEPDRGEKLFF. The DNA of the CDR3 is TGTGCCAGCAGTGAACCCGACCGGGGGGAAAAACTGTTTTTT.

This clonotype was recorded at least ten times. The rearrangement uses TRBV7-6 and TRBJ2-7; unclear D gene. The CDR3 runs 14 residues. The V gene's germline CDR1 is SGHVS and CDR2 FNYEAQ. V dropped 1 base and J dropped 0 bases, with 7 bases sitting between them. In DNA, the CDR3 is TGTGCCAGCAGCTTAGGTACCTTCTCCTACGAGCAGTACTTC. This translates into CASSLGTFSYEQYF.

This clonotype was seen repeatedly, ten times or more. The chain recombines TRBV7-2 with TRBJ1-2; D is possibly TRBD1 (5 bases). V gave up 1 base and J gave up 8 bases, with 14 bases separating them. Germline V CDR1 and CDR2: SGHTA, FQGNSA. CDR3 length: 14 amino acids. The CDR3 sequence: CASSLGVAGRGYTF. The CDR3 DNA is TGTGCCAGCAGCTTAGGTGTCGCAGGGAGAGGCTACACCTTC.

This clonotype was detected many times. The chain employs TRBV7-2 and TRBJ2-5; D is unclear. The CDR3 extends over 15 amino acids. CDR1 is SGHTA and CDR2 is FQGNSA in the germline V gene. V was shortened by 0 bases and J by 4 bases, with 12 bases between the two germline ends. CDR3 sequence: CASSLAAGTAETQYF. CDR3 in DNA: TGTGCCAGCAGCTTAGCGGCCGGTACGGCAGAGACCCAGTACTTC. The full variable domain, in which reference TRBV7-2 and TRBJ2-5 provide the parts outside the CDR3, is GAGVSQSPSNKVTEKGKDVELRCDPISGHTALYWYRQSLGQGLEFLIYFQGNSAPDKSGLPSDRFSAERTGGSVSTLTIQRTQQEDSAVYLCASSLAAGTAETQYFGPGTRLLVL.

The V and J genes are TRBV9 and TRBJ2-5; D is possibly TRBD2 (5 bases). Germline CDR1 SGDLS, CDR2 YYNGEE. The length of the CDR3 is 13 residues. The V gene lost 1 base and the J gene lost 5 bases, with 9 bases spanning the gap. CDR3: CASSVLSGETQYF. In DNA, the CDR3 is TGTGCCAGCAGCGTACTCTCGGGGGAGACCCAGTACTTC. Full variable domain (rest looked up from reference TRBV9 and TRBJ2-5): DSGVTQTPKHLITATGQRVTLRCSPRSGDLSVYWYQQSLDQGLQFLIQYYNGEERAKGNILERFSAQQFPDLHSELNLSSLELGDSALYFCASSVLSGETQYFGPGTRLLVL.

This clonotype was recorded many times. The chain employs TRBV27 and TRBJ1-2; 10 positions match TRBD1. In germline, CDR1 is MNHEY, CDR2 SMNVEV (reference sequence). This CDR3 region has 14 residues. The V gene end was trimmed by 6 bases and the J gene end by 4 bases; junction bases not matched to a gene: 5. CDR3 sequence reads: CASRVTGGIYGYTF. The DNA of the CDR3 is TGTGCCAGCAGGGTGACAGGGGGCATCTATGGCTACACCTTC.